This T cell receptor beta chain originates from a study of CD8 T cells in ankylosing spondylitis. For TCR beta, libraries came from quantitative 5'-RACE with molecular barcodes. TCRdb independently ran MiXCR on the 5' RACE reads; one entry per CDR3 protein. Altogether fewer than 400,000 distinct CDR3 sequences are present, less than 10% being singletons, with the ten largest covering more than 14%. This clonotype has only a few counts. The target antigen is unknown. Unmatched junction bases numbered 16, after V lost 5 bases and J lost 7 bases. The germline V gene encodes CDR1 MNHNS and CDR2 SASEGT. CDR3 length: 16 amino acids. General study results and limits: It appeared that ankylosing spondylitis blood was characterized by a TCR beta motif of about 8 highly homologous variants.

Material: blood, either unsorted or a sorted T cell fraction (not recorded which). The receptor was derived from a male donor with ankylosing spondylitis. V is TRBV6-1 and J is TRBJ1-1; 7 bases fit TRBD1. The CDR3 sequence: CASSTRDRGKDHEAFF. In nucleotides, the CDR3 is TGTGCCAGCAGTACCCGGGACAGAGGAAAAGACCATGAAGCTTTCTTT.